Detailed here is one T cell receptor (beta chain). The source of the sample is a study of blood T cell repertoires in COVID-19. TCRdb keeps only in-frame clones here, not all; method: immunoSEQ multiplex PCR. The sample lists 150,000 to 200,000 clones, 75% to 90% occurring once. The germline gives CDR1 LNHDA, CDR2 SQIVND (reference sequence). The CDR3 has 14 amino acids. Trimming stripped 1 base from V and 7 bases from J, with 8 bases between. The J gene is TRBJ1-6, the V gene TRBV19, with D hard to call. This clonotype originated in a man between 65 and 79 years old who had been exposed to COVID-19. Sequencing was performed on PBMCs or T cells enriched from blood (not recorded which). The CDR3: CASSIASGNSPLHF. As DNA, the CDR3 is TGTGCCAGTAGTATAGCCTCCGGGAATTCACCCCTCCACTTT. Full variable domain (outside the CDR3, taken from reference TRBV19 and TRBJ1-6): DGGITQSPKYLFRKEGQNVTLSCEQNLNHDAMYWYRQDPGQGLRLIYYSQIVNDFQKGDIAEGYSVSREKKESFPLTVTSAQKNPTAFYLCASSIASGNSPLHFGNGTRLTVT.